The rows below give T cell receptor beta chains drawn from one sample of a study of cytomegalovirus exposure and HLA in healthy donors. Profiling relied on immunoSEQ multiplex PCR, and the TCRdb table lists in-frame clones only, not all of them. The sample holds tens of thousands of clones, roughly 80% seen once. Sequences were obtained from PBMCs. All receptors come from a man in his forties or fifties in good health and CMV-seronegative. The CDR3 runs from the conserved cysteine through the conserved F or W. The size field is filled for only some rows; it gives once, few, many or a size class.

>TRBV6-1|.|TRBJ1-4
CASSIRQATNEKLFF
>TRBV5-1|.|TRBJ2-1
CASSFGLAGGYYNEQFF
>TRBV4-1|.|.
CASSQSPGTVSYEQYF
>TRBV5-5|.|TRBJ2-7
CASSRGLGSYEQYF
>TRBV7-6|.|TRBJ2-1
CASSYRADRVNEQFF
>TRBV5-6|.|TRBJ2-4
CASSPGHQNIQYF
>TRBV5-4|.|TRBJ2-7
CASSLGLAGVGEQYF
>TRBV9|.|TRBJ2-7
CASSVDGGLYEQYF
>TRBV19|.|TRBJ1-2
CASAGPFAGNGYTF
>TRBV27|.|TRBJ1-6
CASSFEARSTPLHF
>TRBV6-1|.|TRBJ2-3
CASSERRNTQYF
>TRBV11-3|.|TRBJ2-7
CASSIGQGDEQYF
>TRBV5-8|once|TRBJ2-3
CASSPESRLTDTQYF
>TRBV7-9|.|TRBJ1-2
CASNPPGTLDYTF
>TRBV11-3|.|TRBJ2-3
CASSLGGRRAGGDTQYF
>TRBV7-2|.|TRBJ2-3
CASSLGFRASGSDTQYF
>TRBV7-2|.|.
CASSLAGLAYEQYF
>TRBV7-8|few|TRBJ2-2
CASTKRETGELFF
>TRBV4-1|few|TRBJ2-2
CASSQARPGELFF
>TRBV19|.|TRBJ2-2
CAAGIRTSGTGELFF
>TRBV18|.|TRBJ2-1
CASSADNEQFF
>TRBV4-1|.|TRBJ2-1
CASSQDGTSLNEQFF
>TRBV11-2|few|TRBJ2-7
CASSPLSRGYEQYF
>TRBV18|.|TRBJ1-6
CASSLHPPAGSPLHF
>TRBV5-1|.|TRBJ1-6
CASSLANPGIGSPLHF
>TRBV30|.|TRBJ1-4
CAWDRGSRKLFF
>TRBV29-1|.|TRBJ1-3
CSARQGPVGNTIYF
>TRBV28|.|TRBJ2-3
CASSLTGRVSTDTQYF
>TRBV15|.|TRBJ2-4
CATSRDTLAKNIQYF
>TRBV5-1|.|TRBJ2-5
CASSRTTRGVETQYF
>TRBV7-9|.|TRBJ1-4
CASSPPLGDATNEKLFF
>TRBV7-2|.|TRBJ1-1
CASSWGQVGVTEAFF
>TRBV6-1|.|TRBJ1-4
CASSEDPRVRGEKLFF
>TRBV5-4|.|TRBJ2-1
CASSGTSGGWYEQFF
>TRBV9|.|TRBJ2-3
CASSVAELAGGTDTQYF
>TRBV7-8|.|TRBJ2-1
CASSLDSYGRGGYNEQFF
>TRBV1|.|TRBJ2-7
CTSSQVEASGSNEQYF
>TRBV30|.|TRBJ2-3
CAWSGLYTDTQYF